These 22 T cell receptor beta chains share one sample of origin, sequenced in a study of blood T cell repertoires in COVID-19. Method: immunoSEQ multiplex PCR; TCRdb's copy keeps in-frame clones and lacks some. This table holds 170,000 or so clones, about 87% found once. The sample taken for sequencing was peripheral blood. These receptors were taken from a man aged 35-49 years with active or convalescent COVID-19.

The chain carries TRBV13 and TRBJ1-2, with 11 bases fitting TRBD1. Germline lookup yields CDR1 PRHDT and CDR2 FYEKMQ (reference sequence). V trimming: 6 bases; J trimming: 7 bases; junction bases outside the gene matches: 4. This CDR3 has 13 residues. CDR3 sequence reads: CASRGQGGIGYTF. CDR3 DNA sequence: TGTGCCAGCAGGGGACAGGGGGGAATTGGCTACACCTTC.

This chain uses TRBV28 with TRBJ1-6; D unclear. This CDR3 contains 15 residues. Trimming removed 3 bases from V and 7 bases from J, with 13 bases in between. Germline CDR1 is MDHEN and CDR2 is SYDVKM. The CDR3 region is CASSFPQVPNSPLHF. The CDR3 coding sequence is TGTGCCAGCAGTTTTCCCCAGGTCCCAAATTCACCCCTCCACTTT.

The chain is built from TRBV27 and TRBJ2-1; 13 bases match TRBD2. In germline, CDR1 is MNHEY, CDR2 SMNVEV (reference sequence). V dropped 5 bases and J dropped 7; count of bases not matched to a gene: 8. The length of the CDR3 is 16 residues. This CDR3 is CASSGRTSGGLNEQFF. CDR3 DNA sequence: TGTGCCAGCAGTGGCCGGACTAGCGGGGGTCTTAATGAGCAGTTCTTC.

The CDR3, as DNA: TGTGCCAGCGGCCCAGGGACAGGCTATGGCTACACCTTC. This sequence encodes CASGPGTGYGYTF. This chain uses TRBV9 with TRBJ1-2; TRBD1 aligns across 8 bases. The V and J ends lost 7 bases and 4 bases, in that order; junction bases with no gene match: 6. The germline V gene has CDR1 SGDLS and CDR2 YYNGEE. The CDR3 is 13 residues long.

The V call is TRBV5-1, the J call TRBJ2-1; 8 nucleotides match TRBD1. V trimming: 0 bases; J trimming: 5 bases; junction bases outside the gene matches: 4. This CDR3 comprises 15 residues. Germline CDR1 and CDR2: SGHRS and YFSETQ. The CDR3 loop is CASSLEGQANNEQFF. CDR3 coding DNA: TGCGCCAGCAGCTTGGAGGGACAGGCGAACAATGAGCAGTTCTTC.

The chain combines TRBV7-9 with TRBJ1-2; D ambiguous. Deletions cut 6 bases from V and 3 bases from J, with 14 bases between. The CDR3 loop spans 14 amino acids. CDR1 SEHNR and CDR2 FQNEAQ come from the germline V gene (reference sequence). The CDR3 sequence is CASSELSFDYGYTF. The CDR3 region has the DNA TGTGCCAGCAGTGAGCTCTCCTTCGACTATGGCTACACCTTC.

V gene TRBV5-1 combines with J gene TRBJ1-1; 10 bases fit TRBD1. The CDR3 covers 15 residues. CDR1 SGHRS and CDR2 YFSETQ come from the germline V gene. V lost 4 bases and J lost 4; bases outside the gene matches: 7. In DNA form, the CDR3 reads TGCGCCAGCAGCGACCGGGACAGGGGTGCCACTGAAGCTTTCTTT. Amino acids: CASSDRDRGATEAFF.

The gene calls are TRBV10-3 and TRBJ1-1; 9 nucleotides match TRBD1. This CDR3 has 15 amino acids. V was pared by 6 bases and J by 4 bases, with 9 bases of the junction left unmatched. Per germline, CDR1 ENHRY and CDR2 SYGVKD. This chain's CDR3 is CAIRDSQGASTEAFF. In DNA form, the CDR3 reads TGTGCCATCAGGGACTCACAGGGGGCGAGCACTGAAGCTTTCTTT.

CDR3 bases: TGTGCCAGCAGTGCCGACAGCCTACTCTCTGGGGCCAACGTCCTGACTTTC. The encoded protein is CASSADSLLSGANVLTF. The chain combines TRBV6-4 with TRBJ2-6; D is possibly TRBD1 (5 bases). This CDR3 contains 17 residues. Trimming cost V 4 bases and J 0 bases, with 13 bases left between them. CDR1 and CDR2 from the germline V gene are MRHNA and SNTAGT.

The V call is TRBV6-2 or TRBV6-3, the J call TRBJ1-1; maybe TRBD1 (6 bases). Germline V gene data show CDR1 as MNHEY and CDR2 as SVGEGT. This CDR3 spans 15 amino acids. V lost 5 bases and J 0 bases, leaving 13 bases between the germline ends. CDR3 sequence (DNA): TGTGCCAGCAGTAAATCGGACAGTATGAACACTGAAGCTTTCTTT. As protein: CASSKSDSMNTEAFF.

This clone turned up a few times. The CDR3 sequence is CASGTGNQPQHF. CDR3 in DNA: TGTGCCAGCGGAACAGGGAATCAGCCCCAGCATTTT. The chain carries TRBV12-3 or TRBV12-4 and TRBJ1-5; tentatively, D is TRBD1 (6 bases). The CDR3 has 12 residues. V gave up 8 bases and J gave up 4 bases, with 9 bases separating them.

The CDR3 here is CATSRDTVSGYEQYF. CDR3 in DNA: TGTGCCACCAGCAGAGATACGGTTTCGGGCTACGAGCAGTACTTC. The chain uses TRBV15 and TRBJ2-7; D unresolved. From germline, CDR1 is LNHNV and CDR2 YYDKDF (reference sequence). The germline V and J ends were trimmed by 0 bases and 3 bases, with 12 bases remaining between them. This CDR3 comprises 15 residues.

The chain carries TRBV30 and TRBJ1-2; D remains ambiguous. The germline CDR1 and CDR2 sequences are GTSNPN and SVGIG (reference sequence). The V and J ends lost 2 bases and 0 bases respectively, with 7 bases between them. The CDR3 contains 13 residues. This chain's CDR3 is CAWSIKSNYGYTF. The DNA for the CDR3 is TGTGCCTGGAGTATCAAATCTAACTATGGCTACACCTTC.

J is TRBJ2-6 and V is TRBV9; D is ambiguous. The germline gives CDR1 SGDLS, CDR2 YYNGEE. V gave up 3 bases and J gave up 2 bases, with 15 bases separating them. This CDR3 has 17 residues. This CDR3 is CASSARGDGTGANVLTF. The CDR3, as DNA: TGTGCCAGCAGCGCCCGCGGAGATGGAACTGGGGCCAACGTCCTGACTTTC.

The V call is TRBV5-1, the J call TRBJ2-1, with a weak D call TRBD2 (7 bases). The germline V gene has CDR1 SGHRS and CDR2 YFSETQ. Trimming took off 2 bases at V and 2 bases at J, with 8 bases between the two ends. The CDR3 runs 14 residues. CDR3 coding DNA: TGCGCCAGCAGCTTCGGGGGGCCCTACAATGAGCAGTTCTTC. The encoded protein is CASSFGGPYNEQFF. The full variable domain, with the rest looked up from reference TRBV5-1 and TRBJ2-1, is KAGVTQTPRYLIKTRGQQVTLSCSPISGHRSVSWYQQTPGQGLQFLFEYFSETQRNKGNFPGRFSGRQFSNSRSEMNVSTLELGDSALYLCASSFGGPYNEQFFGPGTRLTVL.

The chain recombines TRBV6-5 with TRBJ1-3; no definite D call. CDR3 length: 15 amino acids. Germline-derived CDR1 and CDR2 are MNHEY and SVGAGI. Trimming cost V 6 bases and J 0 bases, with 12 bases left between them. The CDR3 sequence: CASSSSTASGNTIYF. Here the CDR3 DNA reads TGTGCCAGCAGCTCATCTACAGCCTCTGGAAACACCATATATTTT.

The V and J genes are TRBV30 and TRBJ2-1, with 7 bases identical to TRBD1. Trimming took 0 bases from V and 4 from J; bases not matched to a gene: 3. This CDR3 has 14 amino acids. Germline values: CDR1 GTSNPN, CDR2 SVGIG (reference sequence). The CDR3 sequence: CAWSVGQLYNEQFF. As DNA, the CDR3 is TGTGCCTGGAGTGTGGGACAGTTATACAATGAGCAGTTCTTC.

The chain has TRBV7-9 and TRBJ2-7; 9 nucleotides agree with TRBD1. V was clipped by 1 base and J by 6 bases; unmatched bases: 4. This CDR3 is 14 amino acids long. Germline loops: CDR1 SEHNR, CDR2 FQNEAQ (reference sequence). The CDR3 sequence: CASSLGPQGAEQYF. CDR3 sequence (DNA): TGTGCCAGCAGCTTAGGCCCACAGGGGGCCGAGCAGTACTTC.

V gene TRBV24-1 combines with J gene TRBJ2-3; 11 bases agree with TRBD2. The CDR3 is 17 amino acids. Trimming cost V 3 bases and J 2 bases; bases outside gene matches: 6. In germline, CDR1 is KGHDR, CDR2 SFDVKD. The CDR3 coding sequence is TGTGCCACCAGTGATCCAACTAGCGGGGGCCACACAGATACGCAGTATTTT. This encodes CATSDPTSGGHTDTQYF.

The chain uses TRBV7-2 and TRBJ1-6; 10 positions agree with TRBD1. The CDR3 loop spans 16 amino acids. Germline V gives CDR1 SGHTA, CDR2 FQGNSA. The ends lost 5 bases at V and 9 bases at J; junction bases unmatched: 10. The DNA of the CDR3 is TGTGCCAGCAGCCAAGGGACAGGGGCCTTTGTTTCACCCCTCCACTTT. Translating gives CASSQGTGAFVSPLHF.

The chain is built from TRBV4-1 and TRBJ2-7; the D gene is possibly TRBD2 (6 bases). The germline gives CDR1 MGHRA, CDR2 YSYEKL. CDR3 length equals 15 residues. V was pared by 0 bases and J by 3 bases, with 12 bases between. The CDR3 protein is CASSQDQGSGYEQYF. Written as DNA, the CDR3 is TGCGCCAGCAGCCAAGATCAGGGTAGCGGCTACGAGCAGTACTTC.

The chain has TRBV19 and TRBJ2-3, with TRBD2 matching over 7 bases. Trimming removed 8 bases from V and 1 base from J; junction bases left unmatched: 3. The CDR3 consists of 13 residues. The germline gives CDR1 LNHDA, CDR2 SQIVND (reference sequence). CDR3 DNA sequence: TGTGCCAGTTCCCTAGCGGGCACAGATACGCAGTATTTT. Encoded protein: CASSLAGTDTQYF.